The 30 T cell receptor beta chains below come from one sample, sequenced in a study of cytomegalovirus exposure and HLA in healthy donors. In the PCR, 60 Vbeta and 13 Jbeta primers were used. Measured with immunoSEQ multiplex PCR; TCRdb has only the in-frame clones, and not every one. This sample yields fewer than 250,000 clones, of which about 81% are seen a single time; about 1.7% belongs to the top ten. Sequencing was performed on PBMCs. These receptors were taken from a man younger than 35 in good health and CMV-seronegative.

This clone showed up just a few times. The chain carries TRBV18 and TRBJ2-3, with 7 bases fitting TRBD2. The CDR3 contains 17 residues. Germline values: CDR1 KGHSH, CDR2 LQKENI. Unmatched junction bases numbered 15, after V lost 4 bases and J lost 5 bases. The CDR3 region is CASSQRTARGIRDTQYF. In DNA, the CDR3 is TGTGCCAGCTCACAGCGAACCGCGCGGGGGATAAGAGATACGCAGTATTTT. The full variable domain, its missing parts supplied by reference TRBV18 and TRBJ2-3, is NAGVMQNPRHLVRRRGQEARLRCSPMKGHSHVYWYRQLPEEGLKFMVYLQKENIIDESGMPKERFSAEFPKEGPSILRIQQVVRGDSAAYFCASSQRTARGIRDTQYFGPGTRLTVL.

This chain connects TRBV7-6 to TRBJ2-7; D not certain. This CDR3 region has 16 residues. V lost 1 base and J 1 base, leaving 14 bases between the germline ends. CDR1 and CDR2 from the germline V gene are SGHVS and FNYEAQ. The CDR3 is CASSLGSNTDSYEQYF. The CDR3 bases are TGTGCCAGCAGCTTAGGTTCGAATACAGATTCCTACGAGCAGTACTTC.

The gene calls are TRBV28 and TRBJ1-4, with 7 bases fitting TRBD1. Germline V gene lookup returns CDR1 MDHEN and CDR2 SYDVKM. Trimming took 2 bases from V and 8 from J; bases not matched to a gene: 8. CDR3 length: 15 residues. This CDR3 reads CASSLVTGLREKLFF. The DNA for the CDR3 is TGTGCCAGCAGTTTAGTGACAGGGTTACGGGAAAAACTGTTTTTT.

The rearrangement links TRBV5-1 to TRBJ2-3; 12 nucleotides line up with TRBD2. Unmatched junction bases numbered 4, after V lost 2 bases and J lost 3 bases. CDR1 is SGHRS and CDR2 is YFSETQ in the germline V gene. This CDR3 region has 16 residues. The CDR3 spells CASSFLAGGPTDTQYF. The DNA for the CDR3 is TGCGCCAGCAGCTTCCTAGCGGGAGGGCCTACAGATACGCAGTATTTT.

The sample holds a few counts of this clone. The chain employs TRBV7-8 and TRBJ1-5, with D possibly TRBD1 on 5 matching bases. The CDR3 totals 15 residues. V was pared by 0 bases and J by 0 bases, with 6 bases between. Germline V gene data show CDR1 as SGHVS and CDR2 as FQNEAQ. The CDR3 bases are TGTGCCAGCAGCTTAGCGGACATTAGCAATCAGCCCCAGCATTTT. Its protein is CASSLADISNQPQHF.

Worth noting for this clone: Other DNA sequences in the sample encode the same CDR3. The gene calls are TRBV6-5 and TRBJ1-5; weak D call: TRBD1 (5 bases). The CDR3 runs 13 residues. The V end was cut by 5 bases, the J end by 4 bases, with 9 bases between. Germline-derived CDR1 and CDR2 are MNHEY and SVGAGI. CDR3 nucleotides: TGTGCCAGCAGTAGAACAGGAAATCAGCCCCAGCATTTT. It encodes CASSRTGNQPQHF.

The J gene is TRBJ2-1, the V gene TRBV5-4, with 11 bases identical to TRBD2. V shed 2 bases, J shed 4 bases, and the junction held 5 bases outside the gene matches. The germline gives CDR1 SGHNT, CDR2 YYREEE (reference sequence). This CDR3 is built from 16 residues. CDR3 coding DNA: TGTGCCAGCAGCTTTCGTAGCGGGAGGGAATACAATGAGCAGTTCTTC. Its translation is CASSFRSGREYNEQFF.

This clone occurred once. At one boundary the junction diverges from the germline segment, which might be a read error. The chain joins TRBV13 to TRBJ2-7; weak D call: TRBD1 (5 bases). The CDR3 length is 15 residues. The germline gives CDR1 PRHDT, CDR2 FYEKMQ (reference sequence). In nucleotides, the CDR3 is TGTGCCAGCAGCTTAAGGGGCCCGGAAACGACGAGCGAGGACTTC. Amino acid sequence: CASSLRGPETTSEDF. Together with reference TRBV13 and TRBJ2-7, the CDR3 gives the full variable domain: AAGVIQSPRHLIKEKRETATLKCYPIPRHDTVYWYQQGPGQDPQFLISFYEKMQSDKGSIPDRFSAQQFSDYHSELNMSSLELGDSALYFCASSLRGPETTSEDFGPGTRLTVT.

The CDR3 nucleotides are TGTGCCAGCAGTCGACCTAGGACAGGGGTTGACACCGGGGAGCTGTTTTTT. Amino acid sequence: CASSRPRTGVDTGELFF. The J gene is TRBJ2-2, the V gene TRBV28; 9 nucleotides line up with TRBD1. J was trimmed by 3 bases and V by 5 bases; bases with no gene match: 10. Germline V gene lookup returns CDR1 MDHEN and CDR2 SYDVKM. CDR3 length: 17 amino acids.

There are a few counts of this clone. V usage is TRBV5-1 and J usage is TRBJ2-1; the match to TRBD2 covers 10 bases. In germline, CDR1 is SGHRS, CDR2 YFSETQ. The CDR3 has 17 residues. The trim removed 3 bases at V and 5 bases at J, leaving 11 bases unmatched. CDR3 nucleotides: TGCGCCAGCAGCTCGGGACTAGCGAGTTCTACCCACAATGAGCAGTTCTTC. Its protein is CASSSGLASSTHNEQFF.

This clone was seen only a few times. The chain uses TRBV9 and TRBJ2-2, with D perhaps TRBD2 (7 bases). V gave up 3 bases and J gave up 3 bases, with 18 bases separating them. The CDR3 has 17 amino acids. Germline values: CDR1 SGDLS, CDR2 YYNGEE. CDR3 loop: CASSARRGGLDTGELFF. The CDR3 coding sequence is TGTGCCAGCAGCGCTAGAAGGGGGGGTCTCGACACCGGGGAGCTGTTTTTT.

As regards this clone: Other DNA sequences within the sample encode an identical CDR3. The rearrangement links TRBV6-5 to TRBJ2-5; 7 bases agree with TRBD2. There are 15 residues in the CDR3. Germline assignment: CDR1 MNHEY and CDR2 SVGAGI. V lost 0 bases to trimming and J lost 5 bases; unmatched junction nucleotides: 6. Here the CDR3 reads CASSYSGRGEETQYF. DNA for the CDR3: TGTGCCAGCAGTTACTCGGGACGGGGGGAGGAGACCCAGTACTTC.

For the CDR3, the DNA is TGTGCCATCAGTGGGACAGAGATAGGGGAGCAGTACTTC. Translation gives CAISGTEIGEQYF. This chain connects TRBV10-3 to TRBJ2-7; D is perhaps TRBD1 (6 bases). In germline, CDR1 is ENHRY, CDR2 SYGVKD. Trimming removed 4 bases at V and 7 bases at J, with 14 bases between. The length of the CDR3 is 13 residues.

The chain employs TRBV19 and TRBJ2-2, with 10 bases fitting TRBD2. Germline CDR1 reads LNHDA; CDR2 reads SQIVND (reference sequence). The length of the CDR3 is 16 residues. The trim removed 3 bases at V and 5 bases at J, leaving 6 bases unmatched. CDR3 in amino acids: CASSMGSGRGTGELFF. Here the CDR3 DNA reads TGTGCCAGTAGTATGGGCAGCGGGAGGGGAACCGGGGAGCTGTTTTTT.

This sequence joins TRBV9 and TRBJ2-1; possible D gene TRBD2, 6 bases. Germline V gene data show CDR1 as SGDLS and CDR2 as YYNGEE. The V and J ends lost 1 base and 10 bases respectively, with 15 bases between them. This CDR3 has 14 residues. The CDR3 region is CASSVKLATREQFF. CDR3 nucleotides: TGTGCCAGCAGCGTAAAACTAGCAACGAGAGAGCAGTTCTTC.

The CDR3 reads CASSERGQGAGKLFF. CDR3 nucleotide sequence: TGTGCCAGCAGTGAAAGGGGACAGGGGGCAGGAAAACTGTTTTTT. The rearrangement uses TRBV2 and TRBJ1-4, with 12 bases identical to TRBD1. CDR1 SNHLY and CDR2 FYNNEI come from the germline V gene. CDR3 length: 15 residues. With V trimmed by 2 bases and J by 10 bases, 5 bases remained unmatched.

This clone was observed a few times. This chain uses TRBV9 with TRBJ2-3, with 7 positions matching TRBD2. J lost 3 bases, V lost 0 bases, and 7 bases had no gene match. Germline lookup yields CDR1 SGDLS and CDR2 YYNGEE. The CDR3 is 16 amino acids. The CDR3 here is CASSVGYGGSTDTQYF. The CDR3 nucleotides read TGTGCCAGCAGCGTAGGATACGGGGGGTCTACAGATACGCAGTATTTT.

This clone was counted a single time. The gene calls are TRBV7-8 and TRBJ1-5; D possibly corresponds to TRBD1 (5 bases). Trimming cost V 4 bases and J 1 base, with 11 bases left between them. The V gene's germline CDR1 is SGHVS and CDR2 FQNEAQ. The CDR3 consists of 15 residues. In nucleotides, the CDR3 is TGTGCCAGCAGCTCACCGGGACTCAGCAATCAGCCCCAGCATTTT. This encodes CASSSPGLSNQPQHF.

The genes are TRBV2 and TRBJ2-1, with 7 bases matching TRBD1. CDR1 is SNHLY and CDR2 is FYNNEI in the germline V gene. J was trimmed by 1 base and V by 4 bases; bases with no gene match: 4. The CDR3 runs to 15 residues. CDR3 sequence (DNA): TGTGCCAGCAGTGCCACAGGGGTATCCTACAATGAGCAGTTCTTC. Encoded protein: CASSATGVSYNEQFF.

The gene calls are TRBV5-8 and TRBJ2-3; TRBD2 aligns across 9 bases. This CDR3 region has 15 residues. V gave up 4 bases and J gave up 2 bases; unmatched junction bases: 5. Germline V gene sequence: CDR1 SGHTS, CDR2 YDEGEE. The CDR3 nucleotides read TGTGCCAGCAGCCAGGGACTAGCCTACACAGATACGCAGTATTTT. This translates into CASSQGLAYTDTQYF. Supplemented by reference TRBV5-8 and TRBJ2-3, the full variable domain reads EAGVTQSPTHLIKTRGQQATLRCSPISGHTSVYWYQQALGLGLQFLLWYDEGEERNRGNFPPRFSGRQFPNYSSELNVNALELEDSALYLCASSQGLAYTDTQYFGPGTRLTVL.

The V and J genes are TRBV5-5 and TRBJ2-2; 7 bases agree with TRBD2. The CDR3 loop spans 16 amino acids. Germline CDR1 SGHKS, CDR2 YYEKEE (reference sequence). Trimming cost V 1 base and J 1 base; bases outside gene matches: 4. The CDR3 DNA is TGTGCCAGCAGCTTGACTAGCGTTGTGAACACCGGGGAGCTGTTTTTT. This sequence encodes CASSLTSVVNTGELFF.

This clone was seen a few times. The chain links TRBV6-6 to TRBJ2-2, with 9 bases matching TRBD1. Germline CDR1 reads MNHNY; CDR2 reads SVGAGI (reference sequence). The CDR3 covers 15 residues. Trimming at V came to 6 bases and at J to 9 bases, leaving 11 bases not matched to a gene. The CDR3 DNA reads as TGTGCCAGCAGGAGGGGACAGGGAGGAGGAAGGGAGCTGTTTTTT. Protein: CASRRGQGGGRELFF.

CDR3 in amino acids: CSVEGEVMNTEAFF. In DNA form, the CDR3 reads TGCAGCGTTGAAGGGGAGGTAATGAACACTGAAGCTTTCTTT. The V and J genes are TRBV29-1 and TRBJ1-1; D is undetermined. V lost 1 base and J lost 0, with 9 bases in between. Germline values: CDR1 SQVTM, CDR2 ANQGSEA. This CDR3 comprises 14 residues.

The chain links TRBV21-1 to TRBJ2-7; the tabulated D call, TRBD2, remains unverified against the DNA. TRBV21-1 is reported as a pseudogene. CDR3 length: 13 amino acids. The CDR3 loop reads CARTGFPTYEQYF. The CDR3 bases are TGTGCCAGAACCGGGTTCCCTACCTACGAGCAGTACTTC.

The CDR3 bases are TGCGCCAGCAGCTTGGAGGCAGGGGGTAACGAGCAGTACTTC. Its protein product is CASSLEAGGNEQYF. The V call is TRBV5-1, the J call TRBJ2-7, with 7 bases aligning to TRBD1. CDR1 is SGHRS and CDR2 is YFSETQ in the germline V gene. The CDR3 consists of 14 residues. Losses at the gene ends were 0 bases for V and 5 bases for J; bases not matched to a gene: 5.

The rearrangement links TRBV4-3 to TRBJ2-3; 7 nucleotides agree with TRBD2. From germline, CDR1 is LGHNA and CDR2 YSLEER. The CDR3 spans 17 residues. With 0 bases clipped from V and 2 bases from J, the junction kept 8 bases outside the gene matches. CDR3 coding DNA: TGCGCCAGCAGCCAAGAGAGTGGGGGGGAATACACAGATACGCAGTATTTT. Translating it yields CASSQESGGEYTDTQYF.

The chain combines TRBV13 with TRBJ1-2, with 11 bases fitting TRBD1. This CDR3 contains 16 residues. Germline CDR1 is PRHDT and CDR2 is FYEKMQ (reference sequence). Germline trimming cut 5 bases from V and 4 bases from J; bases unmatched to any gene: 9. This CDR3 is CASSHLGQGVSYGYTF. The CDR3, as DNA: TGTGCCAGCAGCCACCTGGGACAGGGGGTCTCCTATGGCTACACCTTC. Based on the CDR3 plus reference TRBV13 and TRBJ1-2, the full variable domain is AAGVIQSPRHLIKEKRETATLKCYPIPRHDTVYWYQQGPGQDPQFLISFYEKMQSDKGSIPDRFSAQQFSDYHSELNMSSLELGDSALYFCASSHLGQGVSYGYTFGSGTRLTVV.

This rearrangement joins TRBV6-1 to TRBJ1-1; D is perhaps TRBD1 (5 bases). Germline CDR1 MNHNS, CDR2 SASEGT. CDR3 size: 13 residues. V was clipped by 6 bases and J by 1 base, with 9 bases between them. For the CDR3, the DNA is TGTGCCAGCAGCAGGGTAGCGAACACTGAAGCTTTCTTT. Protein sequence: CASSRVANTEAFF.

The chain has TRBV19 and TRBJ2-1; no firm D call. CDR3 length: 14 residues. Trimming shortened V by 6 bases and J by 4 bases, and 13 bases separated the two germline ends. Looked up from germline, CDR1 is LNHDA and CDR2 is SQIVND (reference sequence). The CDR3 nucleotides are TGTGCCAGTAGCTCGCGGAGCGCTTACAATGAGCAGTTCTTC. As protein: CASSSRSAYNEQFF.

This clone was seen a few times. This rearrangement joins TRBV7-9 to TRBJ1-4; D is unclear. This CDR3 contains 13 residues. The germline V gene encodes CDR1 SEHNR and CDR2 FQNEAQ (reference sequence). The V end lost 2 bases, the J end lost 3 bases, and 4 bases lay between the germline ends. For the CDR3, the DNA is TGTGCCAGCAGCTTATGGCCTAATGAAAAACTGTTTTTT. Translating it yields CASSLWPNEKLFF.